Following are 9 T cell receptor beta chains from one sample sequenced in a study of Ad26.COV2.S vaccination and SARS-CoV-2 variants. Only in-frame clones appear in the TCRdb table, and some are missing; sequencing was by immunoSEQ multiplex PCR. The sample lists roughly 700,000 clones; around 89% were seen once. The treatment was: some 20 received Ad26.COV2.S at low or high dose, single or two shots; about 5 received placebo; per-sample allocation not given. Following the first vaccine or placebo injection, samples were taken on day 63. The sequences come from peripheral blood, collected in a trial of Ad26.COV2.S vaccine versus placebo. The origin of the receptors is a person aged 18-65 years who received the Ad26.COV2.S COVID-19 vaccine or a placebo.

The chain has TRBV30 and TRBJ1-3, with D possibly TRBD1 on 6 matching bases. Trimming left V 0 bases short and J 0 bases short, with 15 bases between. Germline V lookup: CDR1 GTSNPN, CDR2 SVGIG (reference sequence). CDR3 length: 17 residues. The CDR3 coding sequence is TGTGCCTGGAGTGTATGGGGAGGGGGGAGCTCTGGAAACACCATATATTTT. The encoded protein is CAWSVWGGGSSGNTIYF.

The genes are TRBV29-1 and TRBJ1-1; D gene unclear. This CDR3 is built from 13 residues. V lost 4 bases, J lost 2 bases, and 11 bases lay in between. Looked up from germline, CDR1 is SQVTM and CDR2 is ANQGSEA. CDR3 loop: CSVVGFKNTEAFF. As DNA, the CDR3 is TGCAGCGTTGTGGGCTTTAAAAACACTGAAGCTTTCTTT. Full variable domain (remainder filled in from reference TRBV29-1 and TRBJ1-1): SAVISQKPSRDICQRGTSLTIQCQVDSQVTMMFWYRQQPGQSLTLIATANQGSEATYESGFVIDKFPISRPNLTFSTLTVSNMSPEDSSIYLCSVVGFKNTEAFFGQGTRLTVV.

As DNA, the CDR3 is TGTGCCAGCAGTTACTCATTATCAGCTAGGGGTTACAATGAGCAGTTCTTC. This codes for CASSYSLSARGYNEQFF. This sequence joins TRBV6-2 or TRBV6-3 and TRBJ2-1, with a possible D match to TRBD1 (5 bases). Trimming took off 0 bases at V and 4 bases at J, with 16 bases between the two ends. This CDR3 spans 17 amino acids. Germline CDR1 and CDR2: MNHEY and SVGEGT.

The count of this clone is one. The V and J genes are TRBV12-5 and TRBJ2-5; D is uncertain. CDR1 is LGHNT, CDR2 FRNRAP, per germline. The CDR3 length is 12 residues. Trimming took off 0 bases at V and 5 bases at J, with 4 bases between the two ends. CDR3: CASGLVTETQYF. Written as DNA, the CDR3 is TGTGCTAGTGGTTTGGTAACCGAGACCCAGTACTTC.

The sample holds one count of this clone. This chain joins TRBV3-1 (or the pseudogene TRBV3-2) and TRBJ2-7; 12 bases line up with TRBD2. CDR1 is LGHDT and CDR2 is YNNKEL in the germline V gene (reference sequence). J gave up 2 bases and V 0 bases, and 2 bases lay outside the gene matches. The CDR3 runs 16 residues. CDR3 loop: CASSQDRTSGAYEQYF. In nucleotides, the CDR3 is TGTGCCAGCAGCCAAGATCGGACTAGCGGGGCCTACGAGCAGTACTTC.

This chain uses TRBV7-2 with TRBJ2-7, with a weak D call TRBD1 (5 bases). CDR1 is SGHTA, CDR2 FQGNSA, per germline. The V end lost 5 bases, the J end lost 11 bases, and 13 bases lay between the germline ends. The CDR3 loop spans 11 amino acids. CDR3 residues: CASSRNRQKYF. The DNA for the CDR3 is TGTGCCAGCAGCCGCAACAGGCAGAAGTACTTC.

This rearrangement joins TRBV6-5 to TRBJ1-6, with TRBD1 matching over 7 bases. Germline loops: CDR1 MNHEY, CDR2 SVGAGI. This CDR3 is built from 16 residues. With 2 bases clipped from V and 7 bases from J, the junction kept 8 bases outside the gene matches. CDR3 loop: CASSYTDRDRNSPLHF. The CDR3 DNA follows: TGTGCCAGCAGTTACACAGACCGGGACAGAAATTCACCCCTCCACTTT.

The rearrangement links TRBV29-1 to TRBJ2-5; 9 nucleotides line up with TRBD1. The CDR3 is made up of 13 amino acids. CDR1 SQVTM and CDR2 ANQGSEA come from the germline V gene. The trim removed 6 bases at V and 2 bases at J, leaving 4 bases unmatched. CDR3 sequence: CSVPGQGQETQYF. As DNA, the CDR3 is TGCAGCGTGCCGGGACAGGGACAAGAGACCCAGTACTTC.

The chain couples TRBV7-9 to TRBJ2-5; D is perhaps TRBD1 (7 bases). CDR3 length: 15 residues. V gave up 5 bases and J gave up 5 bases, with 18 bases separating them. Germline CDR1 reads SEHNR; CDR2 reads FQNEAQ (reference sequence). CDR3 region: CASSLSGGRRETQYF. CDR3 DNA: TGTGCCAGCAGCCTCTCAGGGGGGAGGCGGGAGACCCAGTACTTC.